The 9 T cell receptor beta chains below come from one sample, sequenced in a study of blood T cell repertoires in COVID-19. Some clones are missing from TCRdb's copy, which holds only in-frame ones; the method was immunoSEQ multiplex PCR. The table lists about 100,000 clones, roughly 90% of them singletons. Source material: peripheral blood. These receptors were collected from a human donor with COVID-19, enrolled during active disease. The donor label of this sample is uncertain.

Details on this clone: Other DNA sequences from this sample encode an identical CDR3 as well. The CDR3 coding sequence is TGTGCCAGCAGTCTCGGACAGGGTAACTATGGCTACACCTTC. Protein product: CASSLGQGNYGYTF. The chain has TRBV28 and TRBJ1-2; 8 positions match TRBD1. The CDR3 is made up of 14 amino acids. From germline, CDR1 is MDHEN and CDR2 SYDVKM. After removal of 5 bases from V and 1 base from J, the junction contained 3 bases not matched to a gene.

J is TRBJ2-7 and V is TRBV5-1; maybe TRBD1 (6 bases). V was shortened by 4 bases and J by 3 bases, with 14 bases between the two germline ends. The CDR3 has 14 amino acids. Germline lookup yields CDR1 SGHRS and CDR2 YFSETQ. The CDR3 reads CASSARDNYYEQYF. The CDR3 nucleotides are TGCGCCAGCAGCGCCCGGGACAACTACTACGAGCAGTACTTC.

The rearrangement joins TRBV6-5 to TRBJ2-5; TRBD2 matches 9 bases. The CDR3 totals 16 residues. The trim removed 2 bases at V and 10 bases at J, leaving 14 bases unmatched. Germline loops: CDR1 MNHEY, CDR2 SVGAGI. This CDR3 reads CASSYDGGGAPYIQYF. The CDR3 DNA reads as TGTGCCAGCAGTTACGACGGCGGGGGGGCCCCCTATATCCAGTACTTC.

This clone was picked up one time. V and J are TRBV2 and TRBJ2-3; 9 positions agree with TRBD1. V gave up 6 bases and J gave up 6 bases; unmatched junction bases: 7. The CDR3 spans 14 residues. CDR1 and CDR2 from the germline V gene are SNHLY and FYNNEI. The CDR3 sequence is CASRPGQGTDTQYF. The CDR3 DNA reads as TGTGCCAGCAGGCCGGGACAGGGAACCGATACGCAGTATTTT.

This chain joins TRBV30 and TRBJ2-1, with 7 bases matching TRBD2. V was clipped by 0 bases and J by 5 bases; unmatched bases: 7. The CDR3 consists of 15 residues. Germline CDR1 is GTSNPN and CDR2 is SVGIG (reference sequence). The CDR3 sequence: CAWSVGGGEDNEQFF. CDR3 sequence (DNA): TGTGCCTGGAGTGTGGGTGGGGGGGAAGACAATGAGCAGTTCTTC. The full variable domain, in which reference TRBV30 and TRBJ2-1 provide the parts outside the CDR3, is SQTIHQWPATLVQPVGSPLSLECTVEGTSNPNLYWYRQAAGRGLQLLFYSVGIGQISSEVPQNLSASRPQDRQFILSSKKLLLSDSGFYLCAWSVGGGEDNEQFFGPGTRLTVL.

This chain joins TRBV16 and TRBJ2-5; a weak D match, TRBD2 (5 bases). Germline V CDR1 and CDR2: KGHSY, FQNENV. CDR3 length: 12 amino acids. V shed 0 bases and J shed 7 bases, with 6 bases lying between them. CDR3 sequence reads: CASSQSGVTQYF. CDR3 bases: TGTGCCAGCAGCCAATCCGGGGTGACCCAGTACTTC.

The chain carries TRBV19 and TRBJ2-7, with 10 bases lining up with TRBD1. The CDR3 sequence is 14 residues long. CDR1 is LNHDA and CDR2 is SQIVND in the germline V gene (reference sequence). V trimming: 6 bases; J trimming: 4 bases; junction bases outside the gene matches: 6. CDR3 loop: CASSGTGDRYEQYF. CDR3 DNA sequence: TGTGCCAGTAGCGGGACAGGGGATCGTTACGAGCAGTACTTC.

The rearrangement joins TRBV6-5 to TRBJ1-2; 9 nucleotides agree with TRBD1. Germline V lookup: CDR1 MNHEY, CDR2 SVGAGI. There are 13 residues in the CDR3. V shed 7 bases, J shed 8 bases, and the junction held 8 bases outside the gene matches. The CDR3 reads CASNPRQGGGYTF. CDR3 in DNA: TGTGCCAGCAACCCCCGACAGGGGGGGGGCTACACCTTC.

This clone was counted a single time. The chain couples TRBV7-3 to TRBJ1-2; D possibly corresponds to TRBD1 (6 bases). The CDR3 runs to 13 residues. CDR1 and CDR2 (germline): SGHTA, FQGTGA. The germline V and J ends were trimmed by 3 bases and 6 bases, with 11 bases remaining between them. The DNA of the CDR3 is TGTGCCAGCAGCTTGGCGCAGGGGCATGGCTACACCTTC. It translates to CASSLAQGHGYTF.